This T cell receptor (beta chain) was recorded in a study of T cell responses to AZD1222 COVID-19 vaccine. About the research overall: Pooled together were second doses at about 4 or about 12 weeks.

Comment on this clone: Its cognate antigen is unknown.

Study observations and caveats: No day 14 peak samples; only post-peak repertoires were characterized. Clonal diversity may have been underestimated in mostly white British donors. At baseline, just five to seven AZD1222 recipients tested seropositive.

Clones were sequenced by immunoSEQ multiplex PCR, and TCRdb holds only the in-frame ones, with some missing. This table holds approximately 110,000 clones, under 95% found once. The germline V gene has CDR1 SGHRS and CDR2 YFSETQ. The ends were cut back, 7 bases at V and 0 bases at J, with 13 bases in the middle. The CDR3 spans 14 residues. This chain connects TRBV5-1 to TRBJ1-2; maybe TRBD1 (6 bases). This TCR was recovered from an adult in good health. Sequences were derived from peripheral blood, sampled on day 0 of AZD1222 vaccination. The CDR3, as DNA: TGCGCCAGCTCCTGGACAGTTACTAACTATGGCTACACCTTC. This gives the protein CASSWTVTNYGYTF.